These 9 T cell receptor beta chains originate from one sample sequenced in a study of technical replicates of blood from several donors. The repertoire was sequenced with immunoSEQ multiplex PCR; TCRdb's copy has only in-frame clones and lacks some. The data hold around 80,000 clones, with roughly 96% observed a single time. The sequencing sample was made of T cells isolated from PBMCs. Every receptor here comes from a human donor in good health.

The chain links TRBV7-8 to TRBJ1-5; 7 nucleotides match TRBD1. Germline CDR1 is SGHVS and CDR2 is FQNEAQ. V trimming: 5 bases; J trimming: 1 base; junction bases outside the gene matches: 8. The CDR3 sequence is 16 residues long. CDR3 coding DNA: TGTGCCAGCAGCGCTAGACAGGGTTCGAGCAATCAGCCCCAGCATTTT. It yields the protein CASSARQGSSNQPQHF.

The chain joins TRBV5-5 to TRBJ2-7; 9 bases line up with TRBD1. Germline-derived CDR1 and CDR2 are SGHKS and YYEKEE (reference sequence). CDR3 length equals 15 residues. The V segment lost 5 bases and the J segment 0 bases; nucleotides outside the gene matches: 6. As DNA, the CDR3 is TGTGCCAGCAGGGCGGACAGGGGCTCCTCCTACGAGCAGTACTTC. It codes for CASRADRGSSYEQYF.

The genes are TRBV19 and TRBJ2-7, with D unclear. Trimming stripped 6 bases from V and 0 bases from J, with 18 bases between. Per the germline V gene, CDR1 is LNHDA and CDR2 is SQIVND (reference sequence). The CDR3 runs to 16 residues. CDR3 region: CASSPSERLSSYEQYF. The CDR3, as DNA: TGTGCCAGTAGCCCTAGTGAACGACTTAGCTCCTACGAGCAGTACTTC.

This chain joins TRBV4-3 and TRBJ2-1; 10 bases fit TRBD2. Germline V gene data show CDR1 as LGHNA and CDR2 as YSLEER. V shed 4 bases and J 9 bases; nucleotides not matched to a gene: 0. The CDR3 is 12 residues long. The CDR3 DNA reads as TGCGCCAGCAGCCTAGCGGGAGGTGAGCAGTTCTTC. Translated: CASSLAGGEQFF.

V usage is TRBV5-1 and J usage is TRBJ1-1, with 10 bases matching TRBD1. This CDR3 spans 17 amino acids. Germline trimming cut 3 bases from V and 3 bases from J; bases unmatched to any gene: 11. Looked up from germline, CDR1 is SGHRS and CDR2 is YFSETQ. The CDR3 coding sequence is TGCGCCAGCAGCTGGACCGGGACAGGGGCGACGTACACTGAAGCTTTCTTT. This encodes CASSWTGTGATYTEAFF. Supplemented by reference TRBV5-1 and TRBJ1-1, the full variable domain reads KAGVTQTPRYLIKTRGQQVTLSCSPISGHRSVSWYQQTPGQGLQFLFEYFSETQRNKGNFPGRFSGRQFSNSRSEMNVSTLELGDSALYLCASSWTGTGATYTEAFFGQGTRLTVV.

V usage is TRBV25-1 and J usage is TRBJ2-1, with 12 bases matching TRBD2. This CDR3 is built from 14 residues. V trimming: 7 bases; J trimming: 7 bases; junction bases outside the gene matches: 5. The germline V gene has CDR1 MGHDK and CDR2 SYGVNS. CDR3 sequence (DNA): TGTGCCAGCACACTAGCGGGAGGTTCAAATGAGCAGTTCTTC. This sequence encodes CASTLAGGSNEQFF.

V usage is TRBV2 and J usage is TRBJ2-3, with D tentatively TRBD2 (6 bases). V dropped 11 bases and J dropped 2 bases, with 17 bases sitting between them. This CDR3 spans 14 amino acids. CDR1 and CDR2 (germline): SNHLY, FYNNEI. In nucleotides, the CDR3 is TGTGCCGGGCGACTAGTAGGGTACACAGATACGCAGTATTTT. This gives the protein CAGRLVGYTDTQYF.

The V call is TRBV9, the J call TRBJ2-1, with 11 bases matching TRBD2. The J segment lost 7 bases and the V segment lost 0 bases, leaving 9 bases of the junction unmatched. The CDR3 extends over 17 amino acids. Germline values: CDR1 SGDLS, CDR2 YYNGEE. The CDR3 region has the DNA TGTGCCAGCAGCGTAGAACTAGCGGGAGAGGTAGGGAATGAGCAGTTCTTC. Translating it yields CASSVELAGEVGNEQFF.

J is TRBJ2-7 and V is TRBV4-3, with D maybe TRBD2 (6 bases). Germline CDR1 LGHNA, CDR2 YSLEER. There are 14 residues in the CDR3. V shed 1 base and J shed 10 bases, with 17 bases lying between them. CDR3 sequence reads: CASSQGLTSQPQYF. In DNA, the CDR3 is TGCGCCAGCAGCCAAGGATTAACTAGCCAGCCCCAGTACTTC.